The 12 T cell receptor beta chains below all came from one sample that was sequenced in a study of long-term antiretroviral therapy in people with HIV. Run at survey level, the immunoSEQ assay was version v3.0. Sequencing used immunoSEQ multiplex PCR; TCRdb keeps in-frame clones, though not all of them. There are 15,000 to 20,000 clones in the sample; around 77% occur only once, and around 15% lies in the top ten. The sequencing here drew on unsorted PBMCs, taken 2.1 to 2.2 years before starting antiretroviral therapy. These receptors all stem from a man aged 25 to 45 with HIV.

The chain links TRBV2 to TRBJ2-5; 9 bases fit TRBD1. V was clipped by 4 bases and J by 7 bases; unmatched bases: 7. There are 14 residues in the CDR3. Germline CDR1 is SNHLY and CDR2 is FYNNEI. DNA for the CDR3: TGTGCCAGCAGTGGGGGACAGGGTACGGGGACCCAGTACTTC. It is translated as CASSGGQGTGTQYF.

The J gene is TRBJ2-5, the V gene TRBV7-2; TRBD2 aligns across 8 bases. From germline, CDR1 is SGHTA and CDR2 FQGNSA. V shed 2 bases, J shed 5 bases, and the junction held 10 bases outside the gene matches. The CDR3 covers 16 residues. This CDR3 reads CASSLPGVAGYETQYF. CDR3 DNA: TGTGCCAGCAGCTTACCCGGGGTAGCGGGGTACGAGACCCAGTACTTC.

The chain recombines TRBV5-5 with TRBJ1-2, with D unresolved. CDR1 is SGHKS and CDR2 is YYEKEE in the germline V gene (reference sequence). The length of the CDR3 is 13 residues. V was trimmed by 4 bases and J by 4 bases, leaving 11 bases between them. For the CDR3, the DNA is TGTGCCAGCAGCCCGGGCTCCGTCTATGGCTACACCTTC. Its protein product is CASSPGSVYGYTF.

By share, this clone ranks as medium-sized (0.01 to 0.1%). The CDR3 DNA reads as TGTGCCATCAGGGGTGACAGCAACACTGAAGCTTTCTTT. This gives the protein CAIRGDSNTEAFF. V usage is TRBV10-3 and J usage is TRBJ1-1; D perhaps matches TRBD1 (5 bases). Germline lookup yields CDR1 ENHRY and CDR2 SYGVKD. The CDR3 covers 13 residues. V was trimmed by 6 bases and J by 2 bases, leaving 10 bases between them.

The genes are TRBV7-9 and TRBJ2-5; D possibly uses TRBD1 or TRBD2 (6 bases each). Trimming shortened V by 3 bases and J by 1 base, and 15 bases separated the two germline ends. Germline loops: CDR1 SEHNR, CDR2 FQNEAQ (reference sequence). The CDR3 has 16 residues. CDR3 loop: CASSLGGSWSQETQYF. The DNA for the CDR3 is TGTGCCAGCAGCTTGGGGGGCTCGTGGAGCCAAGAGACCCAGTACTTC.

The chain carries TRBV30 and TRBJ2-7; no clear D. The V gene lost 0 bases and the J gene lost 9 bases, with 15 bases spanning the gap. Germline V gene data show CDR1 as GTSNPN and CDR2 as SVGIG (reference sequence). The CDR3 contains 13 residues. The CDR3 region has the DNA TGTGCCTGGAGTGTACGTAAGGGCCAAGGGCAGTACTTC. This gives the protein CAWSVRKGQGQYF.

The CDR3 is CASTPQPGNTIYF. The CDR3 coding sequence is TGTGCCAGCACCCCCCAGCCAGGAAACACCATATATTTT. The rearrangement uses TRBV7-2 and TRBJ1-3; D gene unclear. CDR3 length equals 13 residues. In germline, CDR1 is SGHTA, CDR2 FQGNSA. Trimming left V 7 bases short and J 4 bases short, with 11 bases between.

V is TRBV9 and J is TRBJ2-5, with 15 bases matching TRBD2. The CDR3 is 20 residues long. Looked up from germline, CDR1 is SGDLS and CDR2 is YYNGEE. Losses at the gene ends were 5 bases for V and 5 bases for J; bases not matched to a gene: 19. DNA for the CDR3: TGTGCCAGCAGTCACCAAGGTGGACTAGCGGGAGGGGAGGGATGGGAGACCCAGTACTTC. Translating it yields CASSHQGGLAGGEGWETQYF.

The CDR3 sequence: CASSLSSGRFDNEQFF. CDR3 sequence (DNA): TGTGCCAGCAGCCTTTCTAGCGGGAGGTTCGACAATGAGCAGTTCTTC. The chain joins TRBV5-4 to TRBJ2-1; 11 bases align to TRBD2. The J segment lost 5 bases and the V segment lost 4 bases, leaving 8 bases of the junction unmatched. In germline, CDR1 is SGHNT, CDR2 YYREEE (reference sequence). The CDR3 is made up of 16 amino acids.

This chain connects TRBV27 to TRBJ2-1; D perhaps matches TRBD1 (6 bases). Trimming shortened V by 5 bases and J by 2 bases, and 10 bases separated the two germline ends. Per germline, CDR1 MNHEY and CDR2 SMNVEV (reference sequence). The length of the CDR3 is 14 residues. CDR3 region: CASSPGTTYNEQFF. CDR3 bases: TGTGCCAGCAGTCCCGGGACAACCTACAATGAGCAGTTCTTC.

The CDR3 spells CASSLVLRWTFGRNEQFF. Here the CDR3 DNA reads TGCGCCAGCAGCTTGGTCCTGAGGTGGACCTTCGGCCGCAATGAGCAGTTCTTC. The V and J genes are TRBV5-1 and TRBJ2-1; D gene uncertain. The CDR3 has 18 residues. Germline assignment: CDR1 SGHRS and CDR2 YFSETQ. The V end lost 0 bases, the J end lost 6 bases, and 22 bases lay between the germline ends.

The V call is TRBV5-5, the J call TRBJ2-7; D unclear. The V end lost 2 bases, the J end lost 3 bases, and 9 bases lay between the germline ends. The CDR3 covers 13 residues. Germline-derived CDR1 and CDR2 are SGHKS and YYEKEE (reference sequence). CDR3 loop: CASSFGANYEQYF. The CDR3 nucleotides are TGTGCCAGCAGCTTTGGTGCGAACTACGAGCAGTACTTC.